The clone carrying this T cell receptor (beta chain) was detected ten times or more. Its antigen is as yet unknown. Germline loops: CDR1 SGHAT, CDR2 FQNNGV. Trimming removed 3 bases at V and 2 bases at J, with 24 bases between. The CDR3 sequence is 19 residues long. The sample originates from a study of T cell repertoires in cytomegalovirus infection. Findings of the study overall: Clonotype analysis showed dominance of the ex vivo response by HLA-C-restricted CMV-specific TCR beta clonotypes.

TCRdb used MiXCR to reprocess the reads, holding one entry per CDR3 protein. The table lists approximately 500,000 distinct CDR3 sequences, approximately 15% of them singletons. The receptor comes from a human donor in good health (CMV status not recorded). Some clones in this sample may be carry-over from other donors' samples. The source material was CD8+ T cells from PBMCs. V and J are TRBV11-2 and TRBJ2-3, with D possibly being TRBD2 (6 bases). The CDR3 sequence: CASSFSGDWDRRATDTQYF. CDR3 DNA sequence: TGTGCCAGCAGCTTTAGCGGAGATTGGGACCGCCGGGCCACAGATACGCAGTATTTT. The whole variable domain, filled in from reference TRBV11-2 and TRBJ2-3, reads EAGVAQSPRYKIIEKRQSVAFWCNPISGHATLYWYQQILGQGPKLLIQFQNNGVVDDSQLPKDRFSAERLKGVDSTLKIQPAKLEDSAVYLCASSFSGDWDRRATDTQYFGPGTRLTVL.